Sequencing of this TCR beta chain was carried out in a study of T cells after yellow fever vaccination. On the study more broadly: Some fractions had low cell numbers, and these were prepared with SMART-Seq v4 Ultra Low Input.

TCRdb passed the 5' RACE reads through MiXCR, listing each CDR3 protein once. The sample lists 500,000 to 650,000 distinct CDR3 sequences, roughly 17% occurring once. V was trimmed by 4 bases and J by 8 bases, leaving 15 bases between them. This CDR3 spans 14 amino acids. Looked up from germline, CDR1 is SGHRS and CDR2 is YFSETQ. This TCR was recovered from a man younger than 35 who received the YFV17D yellow fever vaccine. The source was PBMCs, collected 5 to 6 days after the first yellow fever vaccination. The rearrangement uses TRBV5-1 and TRBJ1-4; D is possibly TRBD1 (5 bases). The CDR3 spells CASSRGEGYEKLFF. The CDR3 bases are TGCGCCAGCAGCCGGGGCGAGGGGTACGAAAAACTGTTTTTT. The entire variable domain, with the rest obtained from reference TRBV5-1 and TRBJ1-4, is as follows: KAGVTQTPRYLIKTRGQQVTLSCSPISGHRSVSWYQQTPGQGLQFLFEYFSETQRNKGNFPGRFSGRQFSNSRSEMNVSTLELGDSALYLCASSRGEGYEKLFFGSGTQLSVL.